Following are 18 T cell receptor beta chains from one sample sequenced in a study of blood T cells in healthy people across ages. Together with a sample-barcoded 5' primer, a J-beta primer mix was included in a second PCR lasting about 7 to 11 cycles. In TCRdb, the 5' RACE reads were re-called with MiXCR into one record per CDR3 protein. The data contain more than 900,000 distinct CDR3 sequences, under 30% of them singletons. These sequences were also reported in another study, on T cells of mothers and their children.

Sequenced material: blood. These receptors were collected from a girl aged 2-10 years in good health.

The chain uses TRBV12-5 and TRBJ2-3, with TRBD2 matching over 9 bases. J was trimmed by 3 bases and V by 4 bases; bases with no gene match: 8. Looked up from germline, CDR1 is LGHNT and CDR2 is FRNRAP. The CDR3 consists of 16 residues. The CDR3 nucleotides read TGTGCTAGTGGTTCCTCCCCGGGACTAGCTACAGATACGCAGTATTTT. It yields the protein CASGSSPGLATDTQYF.

The CDR3 protein is CASSPRDRAVNEQFF. Here the CDR3 DNA reads TGTGCCAGCAGCCCCCGGGACAGGGCCGTCAATGAGCAGTTCTTC. V is TRBV7-9 and J is TRBJ2-1, with 9 bases fitting TRBD1. Per the germline V gene, CDR1 is SEHNR and CDR2 is FQNEAQ (reference sequence). The CDR3 consists of 15 residues. The V gene end was trimmed by 5 bases and the J gene end by 6 bases; junction bases not matched to a gene: 8.

The chain has TRBV6-2 or TRBV6-3 and TRBJ2-7, with D maybe TRBD1 (6 bases). The CDR3 consists of 15 residues. V lost 6 bases, J lost 0 bases, and 15 bases lay in between. Germline CDR1 reads MNHEY; CDR2 reads SVGEGT. CDR3 loop: CASSPLDRISYEQYF. CDR3 in DNA: TGTGCCAGCAGCCCCCTCGACAGGATCTCCTACGAGCAGTACTTC.

Notes on this clonotype: At one end the junction does not follow the germline gene, possibly because of a read error. V and J are TRBV4-1 and TRBJ2-5; no firm D call. The CDR3 consists of 12 residues. CDR1 and CDR2 (germline): MGHRA, YSYEKL. The CDR3 sequence is CANSLDGVGQYF. The CDR3 DNA sequence: TGCGCCAACAGCCTCGATGGGGTCGGGCAGTACTTC.

J is TRBJ2-7 and V is TRBV7-9, with D possibly called TRBD1 or TRBD2 (5 bases each). The germline V gene encodes CDR1 SEHNR and CDR2 FQNEAQ (reference sequence). Trimming left V 3 bases short and J 2 bases short, with 20 bases between. This CDR3 comprises 17 residues. Here the CDR3 DNA reads TGTGCCAGCAGCTTTGAAATGGGGACCCACGGGGCCTACGAGCAGTACTTC. Residues: CASSFEMGTHGAYEQYF.

There are a few counts of this clonotype. The rearrangement links TRBV5-5 to TRBJ2-5; D unclear. The CDR3 length is 15 residues. V was shortened by 0 bases and J by 5 bases, with 14 bases between the two germline ends. Germline CDR1 reads SGHKS; CDR2 reads YYEKEE (reference sequence). DNA of the CDR3: TGTGCCAGCAGCTTGGGACCAGGAGAGGTGGAGACCCAGTACTTC. This encodes CASSLGPGEVETQYF.

This chain connects TRBV24-1 to TRBJ2-5; 11 bases are shared with TRBD1. Germline lookup yields CDR1 KGHDR and CDR2 SFDVKD. The CDR3 is 13 residues long. The CDR3 region is CASGTGGLETQYF. The DNA of the CDR3 is TGTGCTTCTGGGACAGGGGGGCTTGAGACCCAGTACTTC.

The chain carries TRBV9 and TRBJ2-7; TRBD1 matches at 7 bases. Per the germline V gene, CDR1 is SGDLS and CDR2 is YYNGEE. V shed 4 bases and J 3 bases; nucleotides not matched to a gene: 10. This CDR3 region has 15 residues. The CDR3 nucleotides read TGTGCCAGCAGCTCCGGACAGGCACACAACTACGAGCAGTACTTC. Protein product: CASSSGQAHNYEQYF.

The V and J genes are TRBV9 and TRBJ2-1; D may be TRBD2 (7 bases). Germline lookup yields CDR1 SGDLS and CDR2 YYNGEE. The CDR3 is 15 residues long. Trimming shortened V by 2 bases and J by 6 bases, and 15 bases separated the two germline ends. CDR3 sequence (DNA): TGTGCCAGCAGCGTCGGGGGGCTAGTTAGCAATGAGCAGTTCTTC. The encoded protein is CASSVGGLVSNEQFF.

This clonotype was seen many times. This chain uses TRBV7-6 with TRBJ2-5, with D perhaps TRBD2 (7 bases). The ends were cut back, 5 bases at V and 3 bases at J, with 19 bases in the middle. This CDR3 region has 16 residues. CDR1 is SGHVS and CDR2 is FNYEAQ in the germline V gene. In DNA, the CDR3 is TGTGCCAGCAGCCCAATTGGACTAGAGGGGGAAGAGACCCAGTACTTC. Its translation is CASSPIGLEGEETQYF. Variable domain in full (rest from reference TRBV7-6 and TRBJ2-5): GAGVSQSPRYKVTKRGQDVALRCDPISGHVSLYWYRQALGQGPEFLTYFNYEAQQDKSGLPNDRFSAERPEGSISTLTIQRTEQRDSAMYRCASSPIGLEGEETQYFGPGTRLLVL.

This chain joins TRBV5-6 and TRBJ1-2; D remains ambiguous. Germline assignment: CDR1 SGHDT and CDR2 YYEEEE. This CDR3 comprises 12 residues. Trimming left V 4 bases short and J 6 bases short, with 10 bases between. The CDR3 DNA follows: TGTGCCAGCAGCCAAGACGGAAATGGCTACACCTTC. It translates to CASSQDGNGYTF.

This clonotype was detected many times. The V gene is TRBV27, the J gene TRBJ2-7; TRBD2 agrees at 8 bases. V dropped 3 bases and J dropped 7; count of bases not matched to a gene: 8. Germline V gene data show CDR1 as MNHEY and CDR2 as SMNVEV (reference sequence). The CDR3 consists of 14 residues. CDR3 DNA: TGTGCCAGCAGTTTTTCTAGCGGGCCAGGGGAGCAGTACTTC. This gives the protein CASSFSSGPGEQYF.

This clonotype was seen a handful of times. This chain connects TRBV27 to TRBJ2-5, with TRBD2 matching 7 bases. CDR3 length equals 16 residues. V lost 3 bases to trimming and J lost 5 bases; unmatched junction nucleotides: 12. Per the germline V gene, CDR1 is MNHEY and CDR2 is SMNVEV (reference sequence). DNA of the CDR3: TGTGCCAGCAGTTTGGCCGCCTGGGGCGGGAGTGAGACCCAGTACTTC. As protein: CASSLAAWGGSETQYF.

The rearrangement joins TRBV29-1 to TRBJ2-2; weak D call: TRBD1 (5 bases). The V gene's germline CDR1 is SQVTM and CDR2 ANQGSEA. This CDR3 has 15 residues. Deletions cut 7 bases from V and 8 bases from J, with 23 bases between. The CDR3 DNA sequence: TGCAGCGCGCTATCCCCGCAGGGTGTACTAGGGGAGCTGTTTTTT. It codes for CSALSPQGVLGELFF.

This clonotype appeared a few times. The chain uses TRBV4-2 and TRBJ2-7; TRBD2 aligns across 11 bases. Per the germline V gene, CDR1 is LGHNA and CDR2 is YNFKEQ. This CDR3 is 15 amino acids long. The junction had 5 bases not matched to a gene; V was cut back by 3 bases and J by 4 bases. The CDR3 DNA follows: TGTGCCAGCAGCCACCTAGCGGGAGGCAAATACGAGCAGTACTTC. It yields the protein CASSHLAGGKYEQYF.

This clonotype was picked up a small number of times. V gene TRBV12-3 or TRBV12-4 combines with J gene TRBJ2-7; the D call may be TRBD1 or TRBD2 (5 bases each). The CDR3 is made up of 16 amino acids. The V gene lost 5 bases and the J gene lost 4 bases, with 21 bases spanning the gap. CDR3 nucleotide sequence: TGTGCCAGCAGTCCGAGCCCTTCCGGGACCGATTACGAGCAGTACTTC. Its protein product is CASSPSPSGTDYEQYF.

This sequence joins TRBV5-6 and TRBJ1-2; unclear D gene. The germline V and J ends were trimmed by 7 bases and 4 bases, with 17 bases remaining between them. CDR1 and CDR2 (germline): SGHDT, YYEEEE. This CDR3 has 14 amino acids. This CDR3 is CASFNLGSTYGYTF. CDR3 nucleotides: TGTGCCAGCTTCAACCTGGGCAGCACCTATGGCTACACCTTC.

This clonotype was counted between two and nine times. This chain joins TRBV5-5 and TRBJ2-4; D unresolved. CDR1 SGHKS and CDR2 YYEKEE come from the germline V gene (reference sequence). The V and J ends lost 1 base and 2 bases respectively, with 16 bases between them. The CDR3 has 17 amino acids. In nucleotides, the CDR3 is TGTGCCAGCAGCTTGCGGTTTATGGTCGACTCCAAAAACATTCAGTACTTC. Protein: CASSLRFMVDSKNIQYF.